The rows below give T cell receptor beta chains drawn from one sample of a study of T cells expressing NK-cell markers. TCRdb reanalyzed the 5' RACE reads and collapses them to one entry per CDR3 protein, without DNA. The repertoire table contains almost 450,000 distinct CDR3 sequences. The sequencing sample was made of blood T cells: a sorted CD56 or NKG2C T cell subset, CD4+ or CD8+ T cells, or bulk PBMC T cells (not recorded which). All receptors derive from a woman between 18 and 70 years old in good health. CDR3s include the opening cysteine and the closing phenylalanine or tryptophan.

CDR3aa: CASSLWDRGPRNGLFF
len: 16
j_gene: TRBJ1-4
v_gene: TRBV7-6

CDR3aa: CASSYPGMNTEAFF
len: 14
j_gene: TRBJ1-1
v_gene: TRBV6-5

CDR3aa: CASSRDPTLSYNEQFF
len: 16
j_gene: TRBJ2-1
v_gene: TRBV19

CDR3aa: CASSYVTGSTDTQYF
len: 15
j_gene: TRBJ2-3
v_gene: TRBV6-2/TRBV6-3

CDR3aa: CASSQMRGNNEQFF
len: 14
j_gene: TRBJ2-1
v_gene: TRBV3-1

CDR3aa: CSASGGTSYTGELFF
len: 15
j_gene: TRBJ2-2
v_gene: TRBV20-1

CDR3aa: CASSWGTSGVRVEQFF
len: 16
j_gene: TRBJ2-1
v_gene: TRBV5-1

CDR3aa: CASRPGGRTDTQYF
len: 14
j_gene: TRBJ2-3
v_gene: TRBV6-1

CDR3aa: CSVGRTANTEAFF
len: 13
j_gene: TRBJ1-1
v_gene: TRBV29-1

CDR3aa: CASSTQGARGYTF
len: 13
j_gene: TRBJ1-2
v_gene: TRBV6-6

CDR3aa: CASSSPRTGETYEQYF
len: 16
j_gene: TRBJ2-7
v_gene: TRBV19

CDR3aa: CASSQAGGSGANVLTF
len: 16
j_gene: TRBJ2-6
v_gene: TRBV7-2

CDR3aa: CASRQQGSYNEQFF
len: 14
j_gene: TRBJ2-1
v_gene: TRBV6-1

CDR3aa: CASRSSGRGADTQYF
len: 15
j_gene: TRBJ2-3
v_gene: TRBV28

CDR3aa: CASSSIGGTEAFF
len: 13
j_gene: TRBJ1-1
v_gene: TRBV7-9

CDR3aa: CASSRSINNEQFF
len: 13
j_gene: TRBJ2-1
v_gene: TRBV7-3

CDR3aa: CASRKTGNTGELFF
len: 14
j_gene: TRBJ2-2
v_gene: TRBV14

CDR3aa: CASSLGQGLNTEAFF
len: 15
j_gene: TRBJ1-1
v_gene: TRBV7-9

CDR3aa: CSAVAGGGFKQFF
len: 13
j_gene: TRBJ2-1
v_gene: TRBV20-1

CDR3aa: CSVLRPMNTEAFF
len: 13
j_gene: TRBJ1-1
v_gene: TRBV29-1

CDR3aa: CSARDEGGGAWEQFF
len: 15
j_gene: TRBJ2-1
v_gene: TRBV20-1

CDR3aa: CSARKNRENQPQHF
len: 14
j_gene: TRBJ1-5
v_gene: TRBV20-1

CDR3aa: CSPRGSLNNEQFF
len: 13
j_gene: TRBJ2-1
v_gene: TRBV20-1

CDR3aa: CATVGDNYGYTF
len: 12
j_gene: TRBJ1-2
v_gene: TRBV18

CDR3aa: CASSGRTKLWDEQFF
len: 15
j_gene: TRBJ2-1
v_gene: TRBV3-1

CDR3aa: CASSTQAGSSYEQYF
len: 15
j_gene: TRBJ2-7
v_gene: TRBV4-3

CDR3aa: CSARSGLGLAKNIQYF
len: 16
j_gene: TRBJ2-4
v_gene: TRBV20-1

CDR3aa: CASSQEAAGGYNEQFF
len: 16
j_gene: TRBJ2-1
v_gene: TRBV4-3

CDR3aa: CASSGLGPDTQYF
len: 13
j_gene: TRBJ2-3
v_gene: TRBV19

CDR3aa: CASSSGGVPNEQFF
len: 14
j_gene: TRBJ2-1
v_gene: TRBV11-2

CDR3aa: CASSAARAGAANSDTQYF
len: 18
j_gene: TRBJ2-3
v_gene: TRBV6-1

CDR3aa: CAWSRGQVNEKLFF
len: 14
j_gene: TRBJ1-4
v_gene: TRBV30

CDR3aa: CASSPGLAGTETQYF
len: 15
j_gene: TRBJ2-5
v_gene: TRBV3-1

CDR3aa: CAIRRAGQGVIDTQYF
len: 16
j_gene: TRBJ2-3
v_gene: TRBV10-3

CDR3aa: CASSLDSTKNTEAFF
len: 15
j_gene: TRBJ1-1
v_gene: TRBV7-2

CDR3aa: CASSLVGAGNTIYF
len: 14
j_gene: TRBJ1-3
v_gene: TRBV7-9

CDR3aa: CASSEGQAGGNEQFF
len: 15
j_gene: TRBJ2-1
v_gene: TRBV6-1

CDR3aa: CASSSDRVNTEAFF
len: 14
j_gene: TRBJ1-1
v_gene: TRBV5-1

CDR3aa: CSANLRGAYGYTF
len: 13
j_gene: TRBJ1-2
v_gene: TRBV20-1

CDR3aa: CASSSWPEGLAGGERQFF
len: 18
j_gene: TRBJ2-1
v_gene: TRBV5-1

CDR3aa: CASRGQGNQPQHF
len: 13
j_gene: TRBJ1-5
v_gene: TRBV6-1

CDR3aa: CASSSRPGPGEQFF
len: 14
j_gene: TRBJ2-1
v_gene: TRBV11-2

CDR3aa: CASSLRQYNYGYTF
len: 14
j_gene: TRBJ1-2
v_gene: TRBV28

CDR3aa: CASSLGTRTGGTDTQYF
len: 17
j_gene: TRBJ2-3
v_gene: TRBV11-2